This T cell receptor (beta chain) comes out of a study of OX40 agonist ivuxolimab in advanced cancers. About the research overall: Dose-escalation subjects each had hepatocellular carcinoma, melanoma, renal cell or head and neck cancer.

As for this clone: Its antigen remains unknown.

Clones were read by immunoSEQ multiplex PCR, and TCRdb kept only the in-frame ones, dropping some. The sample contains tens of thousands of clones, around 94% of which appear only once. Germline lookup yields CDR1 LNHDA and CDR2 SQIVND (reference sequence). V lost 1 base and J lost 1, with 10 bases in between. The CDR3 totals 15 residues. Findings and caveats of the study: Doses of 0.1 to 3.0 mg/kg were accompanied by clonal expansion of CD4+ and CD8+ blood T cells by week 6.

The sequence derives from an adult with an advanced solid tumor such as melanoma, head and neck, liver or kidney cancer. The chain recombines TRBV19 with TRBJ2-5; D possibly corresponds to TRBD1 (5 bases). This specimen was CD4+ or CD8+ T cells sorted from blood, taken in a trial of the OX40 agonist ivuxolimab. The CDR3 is CASSIGTGSQETQYF. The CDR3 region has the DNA TGTGCCAGTAGTATAGGAACAGGATCCCAAGAGACCCAGTACTTC.